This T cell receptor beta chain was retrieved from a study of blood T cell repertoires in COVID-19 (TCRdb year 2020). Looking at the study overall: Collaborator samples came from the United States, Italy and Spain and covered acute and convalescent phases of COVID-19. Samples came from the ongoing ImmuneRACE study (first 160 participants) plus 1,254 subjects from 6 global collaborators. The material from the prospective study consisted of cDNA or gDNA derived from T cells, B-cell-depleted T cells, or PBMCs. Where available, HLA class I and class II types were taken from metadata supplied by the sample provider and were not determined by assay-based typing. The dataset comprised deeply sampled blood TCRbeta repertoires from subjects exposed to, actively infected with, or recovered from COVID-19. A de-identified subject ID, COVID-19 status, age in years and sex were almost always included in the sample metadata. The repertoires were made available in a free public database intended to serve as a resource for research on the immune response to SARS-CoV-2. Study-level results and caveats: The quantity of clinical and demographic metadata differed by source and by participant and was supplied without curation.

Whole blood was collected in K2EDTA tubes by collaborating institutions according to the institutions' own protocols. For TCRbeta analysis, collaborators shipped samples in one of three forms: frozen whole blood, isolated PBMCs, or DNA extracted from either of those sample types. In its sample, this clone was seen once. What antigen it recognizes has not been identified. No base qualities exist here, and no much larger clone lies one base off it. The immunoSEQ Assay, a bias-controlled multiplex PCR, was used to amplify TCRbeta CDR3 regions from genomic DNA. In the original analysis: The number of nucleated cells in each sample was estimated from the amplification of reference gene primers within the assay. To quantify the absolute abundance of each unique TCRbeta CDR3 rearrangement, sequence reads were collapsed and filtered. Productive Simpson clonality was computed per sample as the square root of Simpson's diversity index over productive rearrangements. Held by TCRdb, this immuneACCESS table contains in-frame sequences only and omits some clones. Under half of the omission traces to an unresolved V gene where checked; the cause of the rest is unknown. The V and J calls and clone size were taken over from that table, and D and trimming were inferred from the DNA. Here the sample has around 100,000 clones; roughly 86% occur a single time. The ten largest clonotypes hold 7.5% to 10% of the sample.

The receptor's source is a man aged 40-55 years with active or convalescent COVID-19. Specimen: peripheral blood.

For the CDR3, the sequence is CASSYSWGLETQYF. The DNA sequence is given as TGTGCCAGCAGTTACTCGTGGGGGCTGGAGACCCAGTACTTC. The chain was built from TRBV6-2 or TRBV6-3 and TRBJ2-5; the D gene is perhaps TRBD1, on 6 matching bases. Relative to germline, V is 0 bases shorter and J is 5 bases shorter, with 10 bases between their ends. The CDR3, cysteine through phenylalanine, is 14 amino acids long. CDR3 DNA is the only sequence kept; it has 42 bases, read in frame from the first base. CDR1 and CDR2 are drawn from the germline V gene: MNHEY, SVGEGT.